The source of this T cell receptor beta chain is a study of spatial heterogeneity in lung cancer. Study-level background: Mean representation of each unique TCR and UMI combination in the raw reads exceeded nine occurrences. Findings of the study overall: Mutation tallies in tumors tracked expanded intratumoral alpha and beta TCR counts.

CDR1 and CDR2 (germline): SGHNT, YYREEE (reference sequence). With 0 bases removed from V and 6 bases from J, the gap between germline ends came to 7 bases. The CDR3 length is 13 residues. Time point reported: sample taken at primary tumor resection. Sample share makes this clonotype medium-sized. Antigen unknown. TCRdb reprocessed the 5' RACE reads via MiXCR and lists one record per CDR3 protein. Counted here are approximately 7,000 distinct CDR3 sequences, 13% occurring once; the ten biggest clones make up less than 9.5%. Specimen: lung tumor tissue, collected at surgery. The gene calls are TRBV5-4 and TRBJ1-5, with a tentative D call TRBD1 (6 bases). This TCR was sampled from a male donor with early-stage non-small cell lung cancer. The CDR3 region has the DNA TGTGCCAGCAGCTTGGACAGGGTTCAGCCCCAGCATTTT. This codes for CASSLDRVQPQHF. Together with reference TRBV5-4 and TRBJ1-5, the CDR3 gives the full variable domain: ETGVTQSPTHLIKTRGQQVTLRCSSQSGHNTVSWYQQALGQGPQFIFQYYREEENGRGNFPPRFSGLQFPNYSSELNVNALELDDSALYLCASSLDRVQPQHFGDGTRLSIL.